Listed here are 20 T cell receptor beta chains from one sample, sequenced in a study of a mutant IDH1 vaccine in newly diagnosed glioma. Sequencing used immunoSEQ multiplex PCR; TCRdb keeps in-frame clones, though not all of them. The sample yields tens of thousands of clones, 80% to 90% seen once. As for time point: week 35, safety follow-up. Mutant IDH1 20-mer peptide, at 300 ug, made up each vaccine dose, with topical imiquimod. No antigen is known for these receptors. The material sequenced was PBMCs, taken from a glioma patient whose treatment included an IDH1 peptide vaccine. The receptors derive from a man in his forties or fifties with glioma.

The rearrangement joins TRBV7-9 to TRBJ2-1, with 7 bases matching TRBD2. With 5 bases clipped from V and 5 bases from J, the junction kept 9 bases outside the gene matches. The CDR3 runs 15 residues. The V gene's germline CDR1 is SEHNR and CDR2 FQNEAQ (reference sequence). The CDR3 DNA is TGTGCCAGCAGCCTCCCCTTCGGGGGGAACAATGAGCAGTTCTTC. Translation: CASSLPFGGNNEQFF.

V and J are TRBV5-8 and TRBJ1-2; D unresolved. V dropped 0 bases and J dropped 4 bases, with 7 bases sitting between them. This CDR3 has 13 residues. CDR1 and CDR2 (germline): SGHTS, YDEGEE. CDR3 nucleotides: TGTGCCAGCAGCTTGGACTTAACCTATGGCTACACCTTC. Translating gives CASSLDLTYGYTF.

The rearrangement links TRBV19 to TRBJ2-5; TRBD2 matches 10 bases. Germline values: CDR1 LNHDA, CDR2 SQIVND (reference sequence). V dropped 3 bases and J dropped 4; count of bases not matched to a gene: 5. The CDR3 totals 15 residues. This chain's CDR3 is CASSIGTSAGETQYF. The CDR3 coding sequence is TGTGCCAGTAGTATTGGGACTAGCGCAGGAGAGACCCAGTACTTC. Variable domain in full (rest from reference TRBV19 and TRBJ2-5): DGGITQSPKYLFRKEGQNVTLSCEQNLNHDAMYWYRQDPGQGLRLIYYSQIVNDFQKGDIAEGYSVSREKKESFPLTVTSAQKNPTAFYLCASSIGTSAGETQYFGPGTRLLVL.

V and J are TRBV5-6 and TRBJ2-5; D is perhaps TRBD1 (6 bases). Trimming shortened V by 6 bases and J by 0 bases, and 18 bases separated the two germline ends. CDR3 length: 16 amino acids. Germline V lookup: CDR1 SGHDT, CDR2 YYEEEE. The CDR3 DNA reads as TGTGCCAGCACCAAGGGATTCGGGACACACCAAGAGACCCAGTACTTC. Protein: CASTKGFGTHQETQYF. Full variable domain (rest looked up from reference TRBV5-6 and TRBJ2-5): DAGVTQSPTHLIKTRGQQVTLRCSPKSGHDTVSWYQQALGQGPQFIFQYYEEEERQRGNFPDRFSGHQFPNYSSELNVNALLLGDSALYLCASTKGFGTHQETQYFGPGTRLLVL.

The chain carries TRBV10-3 and TRBJ2-1; tentatively, D is TRBD1 (5 bases). The germline V gene has CDR1 ENHRY and CDR2 SYGVKD. CDR3 length: 15 amino acids. V lost 3 bases and J 10 bases, leaving 19 bases between the germline ends. This CDR3 is CAISEGQGLSEEQFF. As DNA, the CDR3 is TGTGCCATCAGTGAAGGGCAGGGCCTAAGCGAGGAGCAGTTCTTC.

The chain couples TRBV6-5 to TRBJ1-3; weak D call: TRBD1 (5 bases). The CDR3 spans 14 residues. V was pared by 11 bases and J by 0 bases, with 14 bases between. Germline-derived CDR1 and CDR2 are MNHEY and SVGAGI. CDR3 amino acids: CAARGGSSGNTIYF. CDR3 DNA: TGTGCCGCCCGGGGGGGAAGCTCTGGAAACACCATATATTTT.

This chain joins TRBV2 and TRBJ2-1; 10 nucleotides line up with TRBD2. The CDR3 loop spans 15 amino acids. Germline CDR1 reads SNHLY; CDR2 reads FYNNEI. V lost 2 bases, J lost 9 bases, and 7 bases stayed unmatched. The CDR3 sequence is CASSEISGRLSEQFF. CDR3 DNA: TGTGCCAGCAGTGAAATTAGCGGGAGGTTAAGTGAGCAGTTCTTC.

The rearrangement joins TRBV19 to TRBJ2-1, with TRBD2 as a possible D gene (6 bases). The CDR3 is 14 residues long. V was clipped by 6 bases and J by 0 bases, with 9 bases between them. CDR1 LNHDA and CDR2 SQIVND come from the germline V gene (reference sequence). Here the CDR3 reads CASSRGISYNEQFF. Written as DNA, the CDR3 is TGTGCCAGTAGCCGCGGGATCTCCTACAATGAGCAGTTCTTC.

The chain links TRBV7-6 to TRBJ1-1; D gene ambiguous. CDR1 is SGHVS, CDR2 FNYEAQ, per germline. This CDR3 is 13 amino acids long. With 5 bases removed from V and 1 base from J, the gap between germline ends came to 8 bases. The CDR3 here is CASSTEGNTEAFF. The CDR3 DNA reads TGTGCCAGCAGCACGGAGGGGAACACTGAAGCTTTCTTT. Based on the CDR3 plus reference TRBV7-6 and TRBJ1-1, the full variable domain is GAGVSQSPRYKVTKRGQDVALRCDPISGHVSLYWYRQALGQGPEFLTYFNYEAQQDKSGLPNDRFSAERPEGSISTLTIQRTEQRDSAMYRCASSTEGNTEAFFGQGTRLTVV.

This sequence joins TRBV2 and TRBJ2-3; D remains unclear. There are 13 residues in the CDR3. V was trimmed by 0 bases and J by 11 bases, leaving 12 bases between them. The germline V gene has CDR1 SNHLY and CDR2 FYNNEI. CDR3 in amino acids: CASSEALTLLQYF. The CDR3 DNA is TGTGCCAGCAGTGAAGCGCTCACTCTCTTGCAGTATTTT.

This sequence joins TRBV7-3 and TRBJ2-4; no definite D call. This CDR3 is built from 16 residues. Looked up from germline, CDR1 is SGHTA and CDR2 is FQGTGA. V was clipped by 2 bases and J by 4 bases, with 15 bases between them. Here the CDR3 reads CASSLGFGTAKNIQYF. Here the CDR3 DNA reads TGTGCCAGCAGCTTAGGGTTTGGCACAGCGAAAAACATTCAGTACTTC.

This clone appeared a few times. V is TRBV7-9 and J is TRBJ1-5, with TRBD1 matching over 11 bases. The CDR3 is 14 amino acids. The germline V gene has CDR1 SEHNR and CDR2 FQNEAQ (reference sequence). The J segment lost 4 bases and the V segment lost 6 bases, leaving 2 bases of the junction unmatched. The CDR3 region is CASRDRGPNQPQHF. The CDR3 coding sequence is TGTGCCAGCAGGGACAGGGGGCCAAATCAGCCCCAGCATTTT.

The rearrangement links TRBV9 to TRBJ2-3, with D perhaps TRBD1 (5 bases). Trimming removed 4 bases from V and 0 bases from J, with 12 bases in between. Germline CDR1 and CDR2: SGDLS and YYNGEE. This CDR3 is built from 15 residues. The CDR3 nucleotides are TGTGCCAGCAGCACAGGCTTACGGAGCACAGATACGCAGTATTTT. It translates to CASSTGLRSTDTQYF.

The chain uses TRBV27 and TRBJ2-2; tentatively, D is TRBD2 (6 bases). The CDR3 has 16 amino acids. V was shortened by 4 bases and J by 0 bases, with 12 bases between the two germline ends. Looked up from germline, CDR1 is MNHEY and CDR2 is SMNVEV (reference sequence). The CDR3 nucleotides are TGTGCCAGCAGTTGGACTATCCTGGCGAACACCGGGGAGCTGTTTTTT. Protein product: CASSWTILANTGELFF.

The chain joins TRBV9 to TRBJ1-1; D call uncertain. The V and J ends lost 3 bases and 1 base respectively, with 16 bases between them. Germline-derived CDR1 and CDR2 are SGDLS and YYNGEE. CDR3 length equals 16 residues. The CDR3 DNA is TGTGCCAGCAGCGCGGGAGTGGGCAGCGGGAACACTGAAGCTTTCTTT. Translated, it gives CASSAGVGSGNTEAFF.

The chain joins TRBV7-9 to TRBJ2-1; 12 bases align to TRBD2. There are 14 residues in the CDR3. V trimming: 8 bases; J trimming: 6 bases; junction bases outside the gene matches: 5. The germline CDR1 and CDR2 sequences are SEHNR and FQNEAQ (reference sequence). The CDR3 loop is CASGWTSGTNEQFF. The CDR3 DNA reads TGTGCCAGCGGATGGACTAGCGGGACCAATGAGCAGTTCTTC.

This clone was counted a single time. V usage is TRBV6-4 and J usage is TRBJ2-1; 13 bases fit TRBD2. This CDR3 has 15 residues. The germline V gene has CDR1 MRHNA and CDR2 SNTAGT. Trimming removed 6 bases from V and 5 bases from J; junction bases left unmatched: 4. The CDR3 is CASRGLAGSNNEQFF. CDR3 DNA sequence: TGTGCCAGCAGGGGACTAGCGGGATCTAACAATGAGCAGTTCTTC.

The chain carries TRBV27 and TRBJ1-1, with D maybe TRBD1 (6 bases). CDR1 and CDR2 from the germline V gene are MNHEY and SMNVEV (reference sequence). The CDR3 is made up of 19 amino acids. V was shortened by 5 bases and J by 0 bases, with 25 bases between the two germline ends. The CDR3 protein is CASSPLLTVTGGMNTEAFF. CDR3 bases: TGTGCCAGCAGTCCCCTCCTGACGGTGACAGGAGGCATGAACACTGAAGCTTTCTTT.

This chain joins TRBV6-1 and TRBJ1-1, with D unclear. The V end lost 4 bases, the J end lost 5 bases, and 17 bases lay between the germline ends. This CDR3 is 15 amino acids long. From germline, CDR1 is MNHNS and CDR2 SASEGT. The CDR3 DNA reads as TGTGCCAGCAGTGCACTGGGAGTCTCGGGTACTGAAGCTTTCTTT. This translates into CASSALGVSGTEAFF.

The chain recombines TRBV7-2 with TRBJ1-2; D is unresolved. Trimming removed 4 bases from V and 7 bases from J, with 10 bases in between. The CDR3 runs 12 residues. Per germline, CDR1 SGHTA and CDR2 FQGNSA. CDR3 region: CASSSYVIGYTF. The CDR3 coding sequence is TGTGCCAGCAGCTCGTACGTAATTGGCTACACCTTC. Drawing the rest from reference TRBV7-2 and TRBJ1-2, the complete variable domain is GAGVSQSPSNKVTEKGKDVELRCDPISGHTALYWYRQSLGQGLEFLIYFQGNSAPDKSGLPSDRFSAERTGGSVSTLTIQRTQQEDSAVYLCASSSYVIGYTFGSGTRLTVV.